This TCR beta chain came from a study of blood T cell repertoires in COVID-19 (dated by TCRdb to the early 2020s). Background on the whole study: Samples from collaborators originated in the United States, Italy and Spain and spanned both the acute and convalescent phases of COVID-19. The material from the prospective study consisted of cDNA or gDNA derived from T cells, B-cell-depleted T cells, or PBMCs. The dataset comprised deeply sampled blood TCRbeta repertoires from subjects exposed to, actively infected with, or recovered from COVID-19. The repertoires were released in a freely available public database intended as a resource for research on the immune response to SARS-CoV-2. The samples were drawn from two sources: the first 160 participants of the ongoing ImmuneRACE study, and 1,200 or so subjects contributed by 6 global collaborators. Sample metadata almost always included a de-identified subject ID, COVID-19 status, age in years and sex. Where available, HLA class I and class II types were obtained from metadata supplied by the sample provider rather than from assay-based typing. The investigation overall reported the following: The amount of clinical and demographic metadata varied by source and participant and was provided uncurated.

In Seattle, one collaborating source enrolled patients while the infection was active and tracked those patients longitudinally over the course of disease. Each collaborating institution followed its own protocols to collect whole blood in K2EDTA tubes. Collaborator samples were shipped for TCRbeta analysis as frozen whole blood, isolated PBMCs, or DNA extracted from either sample type. The trim is 0 bases for V and 3 bases for J, with a gap of 6 bases between the germline ends. From a lookup of the germline V gene, CDR1 and CDR2 are SGHRS and YFSETQ. From the cysteine up to the phenylalanine, the CDR3 has a length of 14 residues. CDR3 DNA only is kept here, 42 bases in frame from base 1. A remark on this clone: Its antigen target is currently unknown. The sample holds no much larger clone one base away, and base qualities are not on file.

TCRbeta CDR3 regions were amplified from genomic DNA by means of the immunoSEQ Assay, a bias-controlled multiplex PCR. On the study's bioinformatics: Nucleated cell counts per sample were estimated from amplification of reference gene primers within the assay. To quantify the absolute abundance of each unique TCRbeta CDR3 rearrangement, sequence reads were collapsed and filtered. For each sample, productive Simpson clonality was calculated as the square root of Simpson's diversity index across productive rearrangements. TCRdb holds this immuneACCESS table with in-frame rearrangements only. Some clones are missing; in checked studies, unresolved V genes explain under half, and the rest has no known cause. D and trimming were read from the DNA, whereas the V and J calls and clone size are those reported in that table. The sample contains 250,000 to 350,000 clones, approximately 84% of them found a single time. More than 1.2% of the sample lies in the top ten.

The sequence came from a human donor with COVID-19, enrolled during active disease. The donor label of this sample is uncertain. The specimen was peripheral blood. The chain is encoded by TRBV5-1 joined to TRBJ1-4; the D gene is not confidently resolved. Here the CDR3 is given as CASSLEQPNEKLFF. Read as DNA, the sequence is TGCGCCAGCAGCTTGGAACAGCCTAATGAAAAACTGTTTTTT.